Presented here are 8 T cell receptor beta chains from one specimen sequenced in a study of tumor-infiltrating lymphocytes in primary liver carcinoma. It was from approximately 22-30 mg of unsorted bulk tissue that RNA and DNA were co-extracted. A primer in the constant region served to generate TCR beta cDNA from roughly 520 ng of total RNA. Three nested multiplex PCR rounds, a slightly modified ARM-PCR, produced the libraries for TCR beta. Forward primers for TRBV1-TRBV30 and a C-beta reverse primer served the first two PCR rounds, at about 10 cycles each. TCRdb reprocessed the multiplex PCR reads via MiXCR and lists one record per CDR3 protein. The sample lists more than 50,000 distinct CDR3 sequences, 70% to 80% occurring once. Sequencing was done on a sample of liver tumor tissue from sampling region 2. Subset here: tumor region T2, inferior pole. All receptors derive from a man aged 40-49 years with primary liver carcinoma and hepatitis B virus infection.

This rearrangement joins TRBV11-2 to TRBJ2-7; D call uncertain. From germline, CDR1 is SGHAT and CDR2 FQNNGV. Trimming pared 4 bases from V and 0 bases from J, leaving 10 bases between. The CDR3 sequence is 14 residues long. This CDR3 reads CASSSVFLSYEQYF. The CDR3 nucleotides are TGTGCCAGCAGCTCAGTGTTCCTCTCCTACGAGCAGTACTTC.

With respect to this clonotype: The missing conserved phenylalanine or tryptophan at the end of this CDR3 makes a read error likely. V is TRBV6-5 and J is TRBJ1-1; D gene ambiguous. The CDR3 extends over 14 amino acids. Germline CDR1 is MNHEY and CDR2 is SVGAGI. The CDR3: CASRPVERGTEAFC. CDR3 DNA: TGTGCTAGCAGGCCTGTAGAGCGCGGAACTGAAGCTTTCTGT.

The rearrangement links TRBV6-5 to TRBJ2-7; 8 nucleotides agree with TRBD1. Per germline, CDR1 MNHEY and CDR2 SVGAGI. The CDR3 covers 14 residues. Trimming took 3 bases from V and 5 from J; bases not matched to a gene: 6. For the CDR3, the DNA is TGTGCCAGCAGTTATGACAGGGGTCCCCACGAGCAGTACTTC. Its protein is CASSYDRGPHEQYF.

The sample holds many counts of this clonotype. The chain's CDR3 is CASSPLGGAETQYF. DNA for the CDR3: TGCGCCAGCAGCCCCTTGGGGGGGGCAGAGACCCAGTACTTC. The V gene is TRBV5-1, the J gene TRBJ2-5, with D perhaps TRBD2 (7 bases). Germline CDR1 SGHRS, CDR2 YFSETQ. There are 14 residues in the CDR3. V gave up 4 bases and J gave up 4 bases, with 14 bases separating them.

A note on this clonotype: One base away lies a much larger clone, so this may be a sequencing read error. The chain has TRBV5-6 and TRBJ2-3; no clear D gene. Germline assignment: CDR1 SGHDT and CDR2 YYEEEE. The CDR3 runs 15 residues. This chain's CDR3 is CTSSYNRAYTDTQYF. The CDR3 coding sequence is TGTACCAGCAGTTATAACCGGGCCTACACAGATACGCAGTATTTT.

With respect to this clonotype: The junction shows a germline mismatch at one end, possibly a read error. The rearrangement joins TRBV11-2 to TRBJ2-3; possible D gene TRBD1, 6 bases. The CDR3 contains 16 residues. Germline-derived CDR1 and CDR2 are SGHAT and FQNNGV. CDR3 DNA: TGTGCCAACAGCTTAGAGGAATTAGCGTGGACAGATACGCACTATTTT. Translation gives CANSLEELAWTDTHYF.

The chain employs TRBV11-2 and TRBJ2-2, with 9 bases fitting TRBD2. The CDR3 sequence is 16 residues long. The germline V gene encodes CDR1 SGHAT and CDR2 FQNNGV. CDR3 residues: CASGLVALAGTRELFF. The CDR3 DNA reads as TGTGCGAGCGGCTTAGTGGCGCTAGCGGGAACCAGGGAGCTGTTTTTT. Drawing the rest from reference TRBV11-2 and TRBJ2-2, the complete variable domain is EAGVAQSPRYKIIEKRQSVAFWCNPISGHATLYWYQQILGQGPKLLIQFQNNGVVDDSQLPKDRFSAERLKGVDSTLKIQPAKLEDSAVYLCASGLVALAGTRELFFGEGSRLTVL.

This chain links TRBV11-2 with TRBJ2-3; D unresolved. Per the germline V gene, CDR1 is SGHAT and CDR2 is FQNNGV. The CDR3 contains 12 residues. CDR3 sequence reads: CAGNLGYDTQYF. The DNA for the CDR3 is TGTGCAGGCAACTTAGGATATGATACGCAGTATTTT.